This TCR beta chain was identified in a study of blood T cell repertoires in COVID-19. Study-level background: Whether acute or convalescent, the COVID-19 samples came from the United States, Italy and Spain.

This study enrolled people aged roughly 18 to 89 from around 25 US geographic areas. Data came from immunoSEQ multiplex PCR; TCRdb stores just in-frame clones and leaves some out. Among roughly 520,000 clones listed, 88% were seen once. The CDR3 runs 18 residues. Germline V gene sequence: CDR1 LGHDT, CDR2 YNNKEL (reference sequence). With V trimmed by 4 bases and J by 2 bases, 10 bases remained unmatched. The sequencing sample was made of PBMCs or T cells enriched from blood (not recorded which). The clonotype was recovered from a woman aged 35 to 49 who had recovered from COVID-19. This chain joins TRBV3-1 (or the pseudogene TRBV3-2) and TRBJ2-3; 12 bases map to TRBD2. CDR3 coding DNA: TGTGCCAGCAGCCGAAGAAGAGGACTAGCGGGAACCACAGATACGCAGTATTTT. Encoded protein: CASSRRRGLAGTTDTQYF.